These 3 T cell receptor beta chains were sequenced from one sample in a study of neoadjuvant nivolumab and ipilimumab in lung cancer. Only in-frame clones appear in the TCRdb table, and some are missing; sequencing was by immunoSEQ multiplex PCR. The sample gives 30,000 or so clones, 75% to 85% of which show up once; 5.1% is in the top ten. Specimen: tumor tissue, collected after neoadjuvant nivolumab, alone or with ipilimumab, at or shortly before surgery. The receptor source for this set is an adult with non-small cell lung cancer.

This clone was counted between two and nine times. The chain carries TRBV11-1 and TRBJ1-1; D is ambiguous. CDR1 SGHAT and CDR2 FQDESV come from the germline V gene (reference sequence). This CDR3 has 14 amino acids. V dropped 0 bases and J dropped 5 bases, with 10 bases sitting between them. In nucleotides, the CDR3 is TGTGCCAGCAGCTTAGCGGCATTGGGAACTGAAGCTTTCTTT. Protein: CASSLAALGTEAFF. The whole variable domain, remainder taken from reference TRBV11-1 and TRBJ1-1, is EAEVAQSPRYKITEKSQAVAFWCDPISGHATLYWYRQILGQGPELLVQFQDESVVDDSQLPKDRFSAERLKGVDSTLKIQPAELGDSAMYLCASSLAALGTEAFFGQGTRLTVV.

The chain carries TRBV7-8 and TRBJ2-1; 9 nucleotides agree with TRBD2. This CDR3 is built from 15 residues. The germline gives CDR1 SGHVS, CDR2 FQNEAQ. Trimming took 6 bases from V and 5 from J; bases not matched to a gene: 8. CDR3: CASRVAGAADNEQFF. In DNA form, the CDR3 reads TGTGCCAGCAGAGTAGCGGGGGCGGCGGACAATGAGCAGTTCTTC.

In this sample, this clone turned up a few times. The V call is TRBV25-1, the J call TRBJ1-3; D not certain. Germline V gene data show CDR1 as MGHDK and CDR2 as SYGVNS. Between the trimmed V and J ends, which lost 2 bases and 4 bases, there was a span of 12 bases. This CDR3 is 15 amino acids long. CDR3 region: CASSEPGSGGNTIYF. The CDR3 DNA reads as TGTGCCAGCAGTGAACCCGGTTCCGGGGGAAACACCATATATTTT.